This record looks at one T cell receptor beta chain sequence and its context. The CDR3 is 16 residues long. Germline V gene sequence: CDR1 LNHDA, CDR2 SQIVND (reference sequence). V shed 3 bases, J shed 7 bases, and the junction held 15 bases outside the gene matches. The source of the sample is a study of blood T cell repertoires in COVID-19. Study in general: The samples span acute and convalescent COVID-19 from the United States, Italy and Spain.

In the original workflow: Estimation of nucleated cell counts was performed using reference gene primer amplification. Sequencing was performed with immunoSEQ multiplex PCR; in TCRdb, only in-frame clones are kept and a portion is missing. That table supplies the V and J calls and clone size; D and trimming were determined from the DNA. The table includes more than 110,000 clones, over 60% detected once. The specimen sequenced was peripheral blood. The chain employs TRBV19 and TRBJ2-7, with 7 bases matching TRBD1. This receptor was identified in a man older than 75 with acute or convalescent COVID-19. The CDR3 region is CASSITTGLKSGEQYF. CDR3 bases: TGTGCCAGTAGTATTACGACAGGGTTGAAATCGGGAGAGCAGTACTTC.